These T cell receptor beta chains were read from a single sample in a study of regulatory T cells in long-lasting Graves disease. One entry per CDR3 protein, called by TCRdb with MiXCR from the multiplex PCR reads. The data contain about 470,000 distinct CDR3 sequences, roughly 20% of them seen just once; the ten biggest clones take up 7.8%. The source material was peripheral blood mononuclear cells (PBMCs), sampled when the disease was refractory, from a patient treated with antithyroid drugs. All receptors come from a female donor with Graves disease. Both conserved end residues are part of each CDR3. The D gene is left open where the match is weak. The size field is filled for only some rows; it gives once, few, many or a size class.

DNA	CDR3	V	J	D	size
TGTGCCAGCAGTTTTTTGCGCAGACTTAACACTGAAGCTTTCTTT	CASSFLRRLNTEAFF	TRBV27	TRBJ1-1	.	.
TGCAGTGCTATCTCAGGCGAGCTAGCGGGCAAACCCTACGAGCAGTACTTC	CSAISGELAGKPYEQYF	TRBV20-1	TRBJ2-7	TRBD2	.
TGCAGCGTGCGGGGGGCGCCTGGAAACACCATATATTTT	CSVRGAPGNTIYF	TRBV29-1	TRBJ1-3	.	few
TGTGCCAGCAGCCTAGACAGTCTCGGTCAGCCCCAGCATTTT	CASSLDSLGQPQHF	TRBV7-9	TRBJ1-5	.	.
TGTGCCACCGGTGGACAGTCCTTCTCTGGGGCCAACGTCCTGACTTTC	CATGGQSFSGANVLTF	TRBV10-3	TRBJ2-6	.	.
TGTGCCAGCAGCTTAGATCGACAGGGGGCGCGCCTTAGAGGCTACACCTTC	CASSLDRQGARLRGYTF	TRBV11-2	TRBJ1-2	TRBD1	many
TGTGCCATCAGTGAGTCGACGAGGACTGAAGCTTTCTTT	CAISESTRTEAFF	TRBV10-3	TRBJ1-1	.	few
TGTGCCAGCAGCTCGTTCATAGCGAACACCGGGGAGCTGTTTTTT	CASSSFIANTGELFF	TRBV11-2	TRBJ2-2	.	many
TGTGCCAGCAGTTACTCGATGGGCAGTGGCAATCAGCCCCAGCATTTT	CASSYSMGSGNQPQHF	TRBV6-2/TRBV6-3	TRBJ1-5	.	many
TGCAGTGCTAGATCGCAAAACACTGAAGCTTTCTTT	CSARSQNTEAFF	TRBV20-1	TRBJ1-1	.	.
TGTGCCAGCAGTCCATCGCTAGTTGTGAATGAGCAGTTCTTC	CASSPSLVVNEQFF	TRBV28	TRBJ2-1	.	few
TGTGCCAGCAGTTTAGTCCAGGGACTGGGGACCGGGGAGCTGTTTTTT	CASSLVQGLGTGELFF	TRBV12-3/TRBV12-4	TRBJ2-2	.	.
TGTGCCAGTAGTATTTATTCAGGAGGGGGCGATGGCTACACCTTC	CASSIYSGGGDGYTF	TRBV19	TRBJ1-2	TRBD1	few
TGTGCCAGCAGTTTATCCCAGGCACAGACAAGACCCCTCCACTTT	CASSLSQAQTRPLHF	TRBV27	TRBJ1-6	.	many
TGTGCCAGCAGCGCGGGGTCCCTGGAGCAGTACTTC	CASSAGSLEQYF	TRBV5-6	TRBJ2-7	.	.
TGTGCCAGCAGTGAAGTTCGCTATGGCTACACCTTC	CASSEVRYGYTF	TRBV2	TRBJ1-2	.	many
TGTGCCACAATTACAGGGGGCAGCACTGAAGCTTTCTTT	CATITGGSTEAFF	TRBV28	TRBJ1-1	TRBD1	many
TGTGCCAGTAGTCCCCGAGGACAGTTGAATTCACCCCTCCACTTT	CASSPRGQLNSPLHF	TRBV19	TRBJ1-6	.	few
TGTGCCAGTAGTATAGATTCAGGGGCGAACACCGGGGAGCTGTTTTTT	CASSIDSGANTGELFF	TRBV19	TRBJ2-2	.	few
TGTGCCAGCACTTTCAGGGACGGGATGGGAAACACCATATATTTT	CASTFRDGMGNTIYF	TRBV7-6	TRBJ1-3	.	few
TGTGCCAGCAGCGTAGCCCCATCCGACGGGAGTTCTGGGTTAAACGAGCAGTACTTC	CASSVAPSDGSSGLNEQYF	TRBV9	TRBJ2-7	.	few
TGTGCCAGTAGACAAGCAGGGGGCACTGAAGCTTTCTTT	CASRQAGGTEAFF	TRBV19	TRBJ1-1	TRBD1	.
TGTGCCAGCAGCTTCAAAAATCAGCCCCAGCATTTT	CASSFKNQPQHF	TRBV7-8	TRBJ1-5	.	few
TGTGCCAGCAGTAGGATCTATGGCTACACCTTC	CASSRIYGYTF	TRBV28	TRBJ1-2	.	many
TGTGCCAGCAGCGAGGGACCGCGCGAAAGCAACTATGGCTACACCTTC	CASSEGPRESNYGYTF	TRBV14	TRBJ1-2	.	few
TGTGCCAGCAGGTCCGGGACTAGCACTATCAATGAGCAGTTCTTC	CASRSGTSTINEQFF	TRBV12-3/TRBV12-4	TRBJ2-1	TRBD2	.
TGTGCCAGCAGCTTAAGCTTTCAGAATGAGCAGTTCTTC	CASSLSFQNEQFF	TRBV11-2	TRBJ2-1	.	many
TGTGCCAGCAGTCCGGGACTAGCGGGAGGTGGCGAGCAGTACTTC	CASSPGLAGGGEQYF	TRBV28	TRBJ2-7	TRBD2	many
TGTGCCAGCAGTTACAGGGGCACCTACGAGCAGTACTTC	CASSYRGTYEQYF	TRBV2	TRBJ2-7	TRBD1	few
TGTGCCAGCGGAGGGACTTACCAAGAGACCCAGTACTTC	CASGGTYQETQYF	TRBV6-1	TRBJ2-5	.	many
TGTGCCAGCCATACACTCGTAAGCCGGGACCGAACCTACGAGCAGTACTTC	CASHTLVSRDRTYEQYF	TRBV6-1	TRBJ2-7	.	many
TGCGCCAGCAGCACCGGACAGGGGACTAATGAAAAACTGTTTTTT	CASSTGQGTNEKLFF	TRBV5-1	TRBJ1-4	TRBD1	many
TGCAGCGTTGAAGGGTTGTCTAGCGGGGTCCAAGAGACCCAGTACTTC	CSVEGLSSGVQETQYF	TRBV29-1	TRBJ2-5	TRBD2	many
TGTGCCAGCAGTCCGGACATCTACGAGCAGTACTTC	CASSPDIYEQYF	TRBV5-1	TRBJ2-7	.	many
TGTGCCAGCAGTTTAAGGACCACGACAGGGGGGCCCTACGAGCAGTACTTC	CASSLRTTTGGPYEQYF	TRBV27	TRBJ2-7	TRBD1	.
TGTGCCAGCAGTTACTCGTTTCCAGGGGACAACACCGGGGAGCTGTTTTTT	CASSYSFPGDNTGELFF	TRBV6-5	TRBJ2-2	.	many
TGCAGTGCTAGAGATCGCGGTAGCGGGAGGGGTGAGCAGTTCTTC	CSARDRGSGRGEQFF	TRBV20-1	TRBJ2-1	TRBD2	few
TGCAGTGCTAGGATAGGGAGTGGTTGGGAGACCCAGTACTTC	CSARIGSGWETQYF	TRBV20-1	TRBJ2-5	.	many
TGTGCCAGCAGCTTCAAAGACCCGATGGGGACCCAGTACTTC	CASSFKDPMGTQYF	TRBV11-2	TRBJ2-5	.	many
TGCAGTGCTAGACGGGGGGGAGGAAACACCATATATTTT	CSARRGGGNTIYF	TRBV20-1	TRBJ1-3	.	.
TGTGCCAGCAGCCCGGGACAGGGCGGGAGTGGGGACTATGGCTACACCTTC	CASSPGQGGSGDYGYTF	TRBV7-9	TRBJ1-2	TRBD1	.
TGTGCCAGCACATACCCCCGGGGCGGTCAGTACTTC	CASTYPRGGQYF	TRBV7-3	TRBJ2-4	.	many
TGTGCCAGCAGCTCGGAGGTGACTAGCGGGAGATCCGAGCAGTTCTTC	CASSSEVTSGRSEQFF	TRBV5-4	TRBJ2-1	TRBD2	.
TGCGCCAGCAGCCACGACGACAGGGGGCCAACCTATGGCTACACCTTC	CASSHDDRGPTYGYTF	TRBV4-1	TRBJ1-2	TRBD1	.
TGTGCCACCAGCAGAGAGCACGCAGGAAATAGCAATCAGCCCCAGCATTTT	CATSREHAGNSNQPQHF	TRBV15	TRBJ1-5	.	many
TGTGCCAGCAGCTTAGTAGCGGGAGGTTCTGATACGCAGTATTTT	CASSLVAGGSDTQYF	TRBV7-2	TRBJ2-3	TRBD2	.